These 27 T cell receptor beta chains share one sample of origin, sequenced in a study of ipilimumab plus nivolumab after autologous stem cell transplantation listed by TCRdb under 2021. The library was obtained by the immunoSEQ multiplex PCR assay. TCRdb stores this immuneACCESS table with in-frame sequences only. Part of the clones is absent; in the studies checked, under half of the shortfall reflects unresolved V genes, and no reason is known for the rest. The sample has 43,000 or so clones on record, 70% to 90% of them singletons. The ten most abundant clones make up approximately 0.8% of the sample. Specimen: PBMCs, collected in a trial of ipilimumab plus nivolumab as post-transplant consolidation. The receptors originated from a male donor with multiple myeloma.

This clone was counted between two and nine times. This chain links TRBV10-1 with TRBJ1-6; TRBD1 agrees at 11 bases. Germline lookup yields CDR1 WNHNN and CDR2 SYGVQD (reference sequence). There are 14 residues in the CDR3. After removal of 5 bases from V and 11 bases from J, the junction contained 5 bases not matched to a gene. CDR3 DNA: TGCGCCAGCAGTTCGGGACAGGGGGTAGCACCCCTCCACTTT. Translation: CASSSGQGVAPLHF.

For the CDR3, the DNA is TGCGCCAGCAGGAGGACTAGCGGGAGCAATGAGCAGTTCTTC. Encoded protein: CASRRTSGSNEQFF. The chain is built from TRBV5-1 and TRBJ2-1, with 13 bases fitting TRBD2. The trim removed 5 bases at V and 6 bases at J, leaving 2 bases unmatched. CDR3 length: 14 amino acids. Germline loops: CDR1 SGHRS, CDR2 YFSETQ.

Comment on this clone: Distinct nucleotide sequences in the sample also encode this CDR3. The V call is TRBV7-9, the J call TRBJ2-7; 7 bases match TRBD1. Germline V gene lookup returns CDR1 SEHNR and CDR2 FQNEAQ (reference sequence). This CDR3 has 14 amino acids. The ends lost 5 bases at V and 2 bases at J; junction bases unmatched: 6. The CDR3 loop is CASSPGQLPYEQYF. The CDR3 bases are TGTGCCAGCAGCCCGGGACAGCTCCCCTACGAGCAGTACTTC.

V is TRBV5-4 and J is TRBJ1-2; tentatively, D is TRBD1 (6 bases). The CDR3 covers 17 residues. The germline V gene has CDR1 SGHNT and CDR2 YYREEE (reference sequence). The V and J ends lost 1 base and 6 bases respectively, with 22 bases between them. CDR3 protein: CASSLLGGALRSNGYTF. The CDR3 DNA sequence: TGTGCCAGCAGCTTGTTGGGGGGCGCATTGAGGTCTAATGGCTACACCTTC.

The genes are TRBV6-5 and TRBJ1-2, with D perhaps TRBD1 (5 bases). With 4 bases removed from V and 5 bases from J, the gap between germline ends came to 20 bases. There are 16 residues in the CDR3. Germline CDR1 MNHEY, CDR2 SVGAGI. The DNA for the CDR3 is TGTGCCAGCAGTTCCGGGGACTCGCCCGGGTGGTATGGCTACACCTTC. This encodes CASSSGDSPGWYGYTF.

J is TRBJ2-3 and V is TRBV7-2, with D possibly TRBD2 on 5 matching bases. The CDR3 consists of 15 residues. V gave up 4 bases and J gave up 4 bases, with 15 bases separating them. Per the germline V gene, CDR1 is SGHTA and CDR2 is FQGNSA. The CDR3 region has the DNA TGTGCCAGCAGCTCCCCTCCGGGAAGGTCAGATACGCAGTATTTT. This codes for CASSSPPGRSDTQYF.

The V and J genes are TRBV19 and TRBJ2-5; 10 bases match TRBD2. Germline assignment: CDR1 LNHDA and CDR2 SQIVND (reference sequence). Trimming took 3 bases from V and 5 from J; bases not matched to a gene: 6. The CDR3 extends over 15 amino acids. CDR3 protein: CASSIGTSEWETQYF. The CDR3, as DNA: TGTGCCAGTAGTATCGGGACTAGCGAGTGGGAGACCCAGTACTTC.

The chain recombines TRBV28 with TRBJ1-4, with no clear D. This CDR3 spans 13 amino acids. The V gene's germline CDR1 is MDHEN and CDR2 SYDVKM. The V gene lost 6 bases and the J gene lost 8 bases, with 13 bases spanning the gap. The CDR3 DNA follows: TGTGCCAGCAGGTCTGGGGAGAACGAAAAACTGTTTTTT. Translation: CASRSGENEKLFF.

The chain joins TRBV28 to TRBJ2-1, with TRBD2 matching 10 bases. The CDR3 sequence is 14 residues long. Germline values: CDR1 MDHEN, CDR2 SYDVKM. V lost 4 bases to trimming and J lost 3 bases; unmatched junction nucleotides: 0. The CDR3 DNA reads TGTGCCAGCAGTTCTAGCGGGAGCTACAATGAGCAGTTCTTC. It is translated as CASSSSGSYNEQFF.

CDR3 sequence reads: CASSSRGTGETYEQYF. The CDR3 DNA is TGCGCCAGCAGCTCCCGGGGGACAGGGGAAACCTACGAGCAGTACTTC. V usage is TRBV5-1 and J usage is TRBJ2-7; 10 bases are a match to TRBD1. Germline values: CDR1 SGHRS, CDR2 YFSETQ. The CDR3 is 16 amino acids. With 3 bases clipped from V and 2 bases from J, the junction kept 8 bases outside the gene matches.

The chain combines TRBV6-5 with TRBJ1-1, with D possibly matching TRBD1 (5 bases). The CDR3 has 14 residues. V was pared by 5 bases and J by 5 bases, with 15 bases between. The V gene's germline CDR1 is MNHEY and CDR2 SVGAGI. The DNA for the CDR3 is TGTGCCAGCAGTAAGGGACCAGGGTTGACTGAAGCTTTCTTT. This sequence encodes CASSKGPGLTEAFF.

The chain joins TRBV6-5 to TRBJ2-1; 8 bases line up with TRBD1. CDR1 is MNHEY and CDR2 is SVGAGI in the germline V gene. J gave up 7 bases and V 2 bases, and 7 bases lay outside the gene matches. This CDR3 contains 15 residues. CDR3 coding DNA: TGTGCCAGCAGTTACCAGGACAGGGACAATAATGAGCAGTTCTTC. It translates to CASSYQDRDNNEQFF.

This clone was picked up a small number of times. The chain uses TRBV6-6 and TRBJ2-1; the D gene is possibly TRBD2 (5 bases). The V and J ends lost 2 bases and 0 bases respectively, with 5 bases between them. Germline-derived CDR1 and CDR2 are MNHNY and SVGAGI (reference sequence). This CDR3 region has 14 residues. The CDR3 sequence: CASSYGSSYNEQFF. Written as DNA, the CDR3 is TGTGCCAGCAGTTACGGGAGCTCCTACAATGAGCAGTTCTTC.

The genes are TRBV5-5 and TRBJ1-1; tentative D call: TRBD1 (5 bases). The CDR3 length is 14 residues. V gave up 1 base and J gave up 3 bases, with 10 bases separating them. Germline V lookup: CDR1 SGHKS, CDR2 YYEKEE (reference sequence). The CDR3 is CASSLRQRDTEAFF. CDR3 in DNA: TGTGCCAGCAGCTTGCGACAGCGCGACACTGAAGCTTTCTTT.

Details on this clone: A read error may produce the germline difference seen at one junction end. This chain joins TRBV28 and TRBJ2-3; unclear D gene. This CDR3 is 14 amino acids long. Per germline, CDR1 MDHEN and CDR2 SYDVKM. The CDR3 here is CASRLGSVVDTQYF. The CDR3 nucleotides read TGTGCCAGCCGTTTGGGCAGTGTGGTGGATACGCAGTATTTT.

This clone was seen a handful of times. This sequence joins TRBV9 and TRBJ1-1; D is ambiguous. V shed 4 bases and J shed 4 bases, with 14 bases lying between them. The CDR3 is 14 amino acids. From germline, CDR1 is SGDLS and CDR2 YYNGEE. CDR3 amino acids: CASSPRPLITEAFF. CDR3 nucleotides: TGTGCCAGCAGCCCTAGACCGTTAATCACTGAAGCTTTCTTT.

The chain is built from TRBV28 and TRBJ1-1, with D unclear. Germline CDR1 is MDHEN and CDR2 is SYDVKM. The CDR3 is made up of 12 amino acids. V lost 5 bases and J 7 bases, leaving 11 bases between the germline ends. The CDR3 protein is CASSGPPSEAFF. The DNA for the CDR3 is TGTGCCAGCAGTGGCCCTCCTAGTGAAGCTTTCTTT. The entire variable domain, with the rest obtained from reference TRBV28 and TRBJ1-1, is as follows: DVKVTQSSRYLVKRTGEKVFLECVQDMDHENMFWYRQDPGLGLRLIYFSYDVKMKEKGDIPEGYSVSREKKERFSLILESASTNQTSMYLCASSGPPSEAFFGQGTRLTVV.

The chain joins TRBV5-5 to TRBJ1-2; a weak D match, TRBD1 (5 bases). Trimming left V 4 bases short and J 4 bases short, with 20 bases between. CDR3 length equals 16 residues. Germline V CDR1 and CDR2: SGHKS, YYEKEE (reference sequence). The CDR3 is CASSTKLGTAGYGYTF. In DNA form, the CDR3 reads TGTGCCAGCAGCACCAAATTAGGGACGGCGGGCTATGGCTACACCTTC.

Only one count was recorded for this clone. V is TRBV5-1 and J is TRBJ2-4, with 9 positions matching TRBD1. This CDR3 has 14 residues. The junction had 4 bases not matched to a gene; V was cut back by 0 bases and J by 9 bases. CDR1 and CDR2 from the germline V gene are SGHRS and YFSETQ. The CDR3 here is CASSLGQGEVIQYF. CDR3 DNA sequence: TGCGCCAGCAGCTTGGGACAGGGGGAGGTCATTCAGTACTTC.

The chain employs TRBV7-3 and TRBJ2-3; 8 bases are a match to TRBD2. After removal of 2 bases from V and 6 bases from J, the junction contained 4 bases not matched to a gene. The CDR3 loop spans 14 amino acids. The germline CDR1 and CDR2 sequences are SGHTA and FQGTGA. CDR3 in DNA: TGTGCCAGCAGCTTAGGCGGGGGGCCTGATACGCAGTATTTT. Its translation: CASSLGGGPDTQYF.

This clone was detected only once. The chain links TRBV9 to TRBJ1-6; perhaps TRBD1 as D (5 bases). The CDR3 is made up of 14 amino acids. Germline CDR1 and CDR2: SGDLS and YYNGEE. V lost 4 bases and J 10 bases, leaving 15 bases between the germline ends. DNA of the CDR3: TGTGCCAGCAGCTCCCCAGGGTCTTACTCACCCCTCCACTTT. Translated: CASSSPGSYSPLHF.

This clone was picked up a small number of times. The chain recombines TRBV5-1 with TRBJ1-2; weak D call: TRBD1 (6 bases). Trimming left V 4 bases short and J 4 bases short, with 11 bases between. This CDR3 comprises 13 residues. CDR1 SGHRS and CDR2 YFSETQ come from the germline V gene. CDR3 in amino acids: CASSPGAVYGYTF. Written as DNA, the CDR3 is TGCGCCAGCAGCCCAGGGGCGGTCTATGGCTACACCTTC.

This chain connects TRBV9 to TRBJ1-4, with 8 positions matching TRBD1. Germline loops: CDR1 SGDLS, CDR2 YYNGEE. The CDR3 extends over 16 amino acids. J gave up 0 bases and V 4 bases, and 5 bases lay outside the gene matches. The CDR3 loop is CASSRQGSSTNEKLFF. CDR3 nucleotides: TGTGCCAGCAGCCGACAGGGGTCCTCAACTAATGAAAAACTGTTTTTT.

V usage is TRBV30 and J usage is TRBJ1-4, with TRBD1 matching 7 bases. Germline loops: CDR1 GTSNPN, CDR2 SVGIG (reference sequence). The CDR3 spans 13 residues. V trimming: 3 bases; J trimming: 6 bases; junction bases outside the gene matches: 4. CDR3 nucleotide sequence: TGTGCCTGGAGCGGGACAGAGTATGAAAAACTGTTTTTT. Protein sequence: CAWSGTEYEKLFF.

The chain couples TRBV5-4 to TRBJ2-1, with 11 bases identical to TRBD2. With V trimmed by 2 bases and J by 5 bases, 9 bases remained unmatched. The germline V gene has CDR1 SGHNT and CDR2 YYREEE (reference sequence). CDR3 length: 17 residues. The CDR3: CASSLTGPGLADNEQFF. For the CDR3, the DNA is TGTGCCAGCAGCTTAACAGGCCCGGGACTAGCGGACAATGAGCAGTTCTTC.

This chain uses TRBV27 with TRBJ2-1, with 9 bases fitting TRBD1. This CDR3 contains 14 residues. V gave up 5 bases and J gave up 7 bases; unmatched junction bases: 6. CDR1 and CDR2 from the germline V gene are MNHEY and SMNVEV (reference sequence). CDR3 DNA: TGTGCCAGCAGTCACGGGACAGGGTCTAATGAGCAGTTCTTC. Protein product: CASSHGTGSNEQFF.

The chain links TRBV2 to TRBJ2-7, with a tentative D call TRBD1 (6 bases). The CDR3 runs 15 residues. Trimming took 3 bases from V and 4 from J, leaving 16 bases between them. CDR1 and CDR2 (germline): SNHLY, FYNNEI. The CDR3 coding sequence is TGTGCCAGCAGTGAGTTCCGACAGGTACTTTACGAGCAGTACTTC. Its translation: CASSEFRQVLYEQYF.